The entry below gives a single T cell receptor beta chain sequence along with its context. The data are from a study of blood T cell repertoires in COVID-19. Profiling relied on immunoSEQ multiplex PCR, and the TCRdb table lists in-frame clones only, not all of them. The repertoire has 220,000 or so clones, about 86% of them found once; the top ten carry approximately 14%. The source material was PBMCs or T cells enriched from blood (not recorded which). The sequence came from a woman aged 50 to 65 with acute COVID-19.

The CDR3 is CASSQEGLAVLEAFF. For the CDR3, the DNA is TGTGCCAGCAGCCAAGAAGGTCTCGCGGTCCTGGAAGCTTTCTTT. This chain uses TRBV3-1 (or the pseudogene TRBV3-2) with TRBJ1-1; D unclear. V was clipped by 0 bases and J by 8 bases, with 16 bases between them. The CDR3 covers 15 residues. Germline lookup yields CDR1 LGHDT and CDR2 YNNKEL (reference sequence).